Below are 32 T cell receptor beta chains sequenced from a single sample in a study of human T cells and chemical hapten exposure. A single record per CDR3 protein comes from TCRdb applying MiXCR to the RACE reads. Of 55,000 to 75,000 distinct CDR3 sequences listed, around 11% were seen once; the top ten hold approximately 2.4%. Time point here: patch test 3, about 24 weeks after DPC sensitization. Stated treatment: therapeutic diphenylcyclopropenone sensitization with weekly scalp DPC. Source: whole blood, taken in connection with sensitization to the hapten diphenylcyclopropenone (DPC). The receptors were sampled from a man aged 25 to 40 with alopecia areata. Some clones in this sample may be carry-over from other donors' samples.

This clonotype was seen ten or more times. V usage is TRBV3-1 and J usage is TRBJ2-1, with D unresolved. Trimming stripped 4 bases from V and 5 bases from J, with 6 bases between. CDR3 length: 12 residues. CDR1 LGHDT and CDR2 YNNKEL come from the germline V gene (reference sequence). The CDR3 loop is CASSLIHNEQFF. DNA of the CDR3: TGTGCCAGCAGCCTTATTCACAATGAGCAGTTCTTC.

This clonotype appeared many times. The CDR3 region has the DNA TGTGCCAGCAGCTACGGGACTAGCGGGGTTTACAATGAGCAGTTCTTC. The encoded protein is CASSYGTSGVYNEQFF. The V gene is TRBV3-1, the J gene TRBJ2-1, with TRBD2 matching 13 bases. From germline, CDR1 is LGHDT and CDR2 YNNKEL (reference sequence). Losses at the gene ends were 5 bases for V and 4 bases for J; bases not matched to a gene: 5. The CDR3 extends over 16 amino acids.

The rearrangement links TRBV7-2 to TRBJ2-3, with TRBD2 matching over 10 bases. V shed 7 bases and J 0 bases; nucleotides not matched to a gene: 13. Germline-derived CDR1 and CDR2 are SGHTA and FQGNSA. The CDR3 is made up of 18 amino acids. The CDR3 reads CASTPRPGTSVSTDTQYF. CDR3 sequence (DNA): TGTGCCAGCACCCCCCGCCCCGGGACTAGCGTTAGCACAGATACGCAGTATTTT.

In this sample, this clonotype turned up many times. The chain has TRBV15 and TRBJ2-3; unclear D gene. Germline CDR1 reads LNHNV; CDR2 reads YYDKDF (reference sequence). V shed 0 bases and J shed 0 bases, with 10 bases lying between them. This CDR3 has 16 residues. Here the CDR3 reads CATSRDLQASTDTQYF. As DNA, the CDR3 is TGTGCCACCAGCAGAGATCTTCAGGCTAGCACAGATACGCAGTATTTT.

This clonotype was detected only a few times. This rearrangement joins TRBV5-4 to TRBJ1-4; perhaps TRBD1 as D (6 bases). V lost 5 bases and J lost 8, with 16 bases in between. The CDR3 length is 14 residues. Germline V lookup: CDR1 SGHNT, CDR2 YYREEE (reference sequence). CDR3 sequence reads: CASRSGVGGEKLFF. DNA for the CDR3: TGTGCCAGCAGATCAGGGGTCGGGGGAGAAAAACTGTTTTTT.

A word on this clonotype: A much more abundant neighbour one base away suggests this may be a read error. V is TRBV13 and J is TRBJ1-4, with D perhaps TRBD1 (5 bases). The germline V and J ends were trimmed by 5 bases and 5 bases, with 12 bases remaining between them. Germline V CDR1 and CDR2: PRHDT, FYEKMQ (reference sequence). CDR3 size: 14 residues. CDR3 in amino acids: CASSPGSLNEKLFF. The CDR3 coding sequence is TGTGCCAGCAGCCCAGGGTCCCTCAATGAAAAACTGTTTTTT.

Ten or more counts support this clonotype. J is TRBJ1-5 and V is TRBV19, with 7 bases matching TRBD1. The V gene end was trimmed by 9 bases and the J gene end by 2 bases; junction bases not matched to a gene: 4. Germline V gene data show CDR1 as LNHDA and CDR2 as SQIVND (reference sequence). This CDR3 has 13 residues. The CDR3 DNA follows: TGTGCCAGCAATGACAGGGGCAATCAGCCCCAGCATTTT. Residues: CASNDRGNQPQHF.

This clonotype was recorded many times. The rearrangement links TRBV20-1 to TRBJ2-1, with TRBD1 matching 7 bases. CDR1 and CDR2 from the germline V gene are DFQATT and SNEGSKA (reference sequence). The CDR3 totals 13 residues. The CDR3 sequence: CRPRGTDYNEQFF. The CDR3 DNA follows: TGCAGGCCCAGGGGGACAGACTACAATGAGCAGTTCTTC.

In this sample, this clonotype turned up many times. The chain is built from TRBV7-8 and TRBJ1-1, with D tentatively TRBD1 (5 bases). Per germline, CDR1 SGHVS and CDR2 FQNEAQ. CDR3 length: 13 residues. The ends were cut back, 5 bases at V and 7 bases at J, with 14 bases in the middle. The CDR3 DNA is TGTGCCAGCAGCCCGGGGGAAGTGGGTGAAGCTTTCTTT. Its protein is CASSPGEVGEAFF.

This clonotype was recorded a few times. The chain combines TRBV11-2 with TRBJ2-7; 7 nucleotides line up with TRBD1. This CDR3 has 14 amino acids. Germline CDR1 reads SGHAT; CDR2 reads FQNNGV. V shed 0 bases and J 4 bases; nucleotides not matched to a gene: 3. As DNA, the CDR3 is TGTGCCAGCAGCTTAGACAGGGGGTGGTACGAGCAGTACTTC. Its protein is CASSLDRGWYEQYF.

This clonotype has ten or more counts. The V call is TRBV20-1, the J call TRBJ1-5, with D unresolved. CDR1 DFQATT and CDR2 SNEGSKA come from the germline V gene (reference sequence). The CDR3 has 17 amino acids. V lost 5 bases to trimming and J lost 1 base, with 21 bases between them. This chain's CDR3 is CSASRIRDFLSNQPQHF. The CDR3 DNA is TGCAGTGCTTCCAGGATCAGAGATTTCTTGAGCAATCAGCCCCAGCATTTT.

Concerning this clonotype itself: A much larger clone differs from this one at a single base, so this may be a read error. This rearrangement joins TRBV21-1 to TRBJ2-2; the D call in the table, TRBD1, was not verified against the DNA. TRBV21-1 is a documented pseudogene. The CDR3 is 16 amino acids. The CDR3 DNA sequence: TGTGCCAGCAGCCCGGGACAGCGGCTTAGCACCAGGGAGCTGTTTTTT. Protein sequence: CASSPGQRLSTRELFF.

The genes are TRBV12-3 or TRBV12-4 and TRBJ2-3; possibly TRBD1 for D (5 bases). V was trimmed by 8 bases and J by 5 bases, leaving 8 bases between them. This CDR3 is built from 11 residues. CDR3 in amino acids: CASLTGDTQYF. DNA of the CDR3: TGTGCCAGCCTCACAGGAGATACGCAGTATTTT.

This clonotype was counted a single time. The gene calls are TRBV5-8 and TRBJ1-5; the D is unclear. The V and J ends lost 6 bases and 6 bases respectively, with 10 bases between them. This CDR3 has 12 residues. Per germline, CDR1 SGHTS and CDR2 YDEGEE. The CDR3 sequence: CASMIGLQPQHF. CDR3 nucleotides: TGTGCCAGCATGATCGGACTTCAGCCCCAGCATTTT.

This chain joins TRBV5-6 and TRBJ2-5, with 14 bases aligning to TRBD2. The CDR3 is 16 residues long. The germline gives CDR1 SGHDT, CDR2 YYEEEE. V lost 3 bases, J lost 2 bases, and 3 bases stayed unmatched. CDR3 nucleotide sequence: TGTGCCAGCAGCTGGGGACTAGCGGGGGAACAAGAGACCCAGTACTTC. This codes for CASSWGLAGEQETQYF.

The chain is built from TRBV7-2 and TRBJ1-4, with 7 bases aligning to TRBD1. CDR1 SGHTA and CDR2 FQGNSA come from the germline V gene. V lost 5 bases and J lost 11; bases outside the gene matches: 8. This CDR3 comprises 13 residues. CDR3 sequence: CASSPSKGAKLFF. CDR3 in DNA: TGTGCCAGCAGCCCTAGCAAGGGGGCGAAACTGTTTTTT.

This clonotype was counted at least ten times. The V call is TRBV20-1, the J call TRBJ2-7; unclear D gene. Germline CDR1 and CDR2: DFQATT and SNEGSKA (reference sequence). This CDR3 comprises 12 residues. The V gene lost 1 base and the J gene lost 3 bases, with 7 bases spanning the gap. Here the CDR3 reads CSARVDVYEQYF. The CDR3 region has the DNA TGCAGTGCTAGAGTAGACGTCTACGAGCAGTACTTC.

This clonotype was picked up many times. The chain carries TRBV6-4 and TRBJ1-5; D ambiguous. The CDR3 is 15 residues long. Germline lookup yields CDR1 MRHNA and CDR2 SNTAGT. Trimming removed 3 bases at V and 4 bases at J, with 13 bases between. This chain's CDR3 is CASSETPGTNQPQHF. CDR3 coding DNA: TGTGCCAGCAGTGAAACTCCGGGAACGAATCAGCCCCAGCATTTT.

Points on this clonotype: This may stem from a read error, because a much larger clone lies one nucleotide away. The missing conserved phenylalanine or tryptophan at the end of this CDR3 makes a read error likely. The chain couples TRBV6-2 or TRBV6-3 to TRBJ1-1; D is unclear. Germline V gene data show CDR1 as MNHEY and CDR2 as SVGEGT. The CDR3 contains 12 residues. Trimming took 0 bases from V and 1 from J, leaving 0 bases between them. The CDR3 region is CASSYSNTEAFI. In DNA form, the CDR3 reads TGTGCCAGCAGTTACTCGAACACTGAAGCTTTCATT.

This clonotype was found a few times. The chain carries TRBV18 and TRBJ2-5; 10 bases fit TRBD1. CDR1 and CDR2 (germline): KGHSH, LQKENI. The CDR3 is made up of 16 amino acids. With 3 bases clipped from V and 4 bases from J, the junction kept 8 bases outside the gene matches. The CDR3 sequence: CASSPRTGGSRETQYF. The DNA of the CDR3 is TGTGCCAGCTCACCCCGGACAGGGGGTAGCAGAGAGACCCAGTACTTC. The complete variable domain, with remaining parts taken from reference TRBV18 and TRBJ2-5, reads NAGVMQNPRHLVRRRGQEARLRCSPMKGHSHVYWYRQLPEEGLKFMVYLQKENIIDESGMPKERFSAEFPKEGPSILRIQQVVRGDSAAYFCASSPRTGGSRETQYFGPGTRLLVL.

This clonotype was seen ten or more times. V usage is TRBV7-3 and J usage is TRBJ1-1; D not resolved. CDR1 is SGHTA and CDR2 is FQGTGA in the germline V gene. Trimming pared 5 bases from V and 8 bases from J, leaving 18 bases between. CDR3 length: 14 residues. The chain's CDR3 is CASSPSPFWREAFF. The CDR3, as DNA: TGTGCCAGCAGCCCTTCTCCCTTTTGGCGGGAAGCTTTCTTT.

This clonotype appeared a few times. The J gene is TRBJ1-3, the V gene TRBV4-2; 9 nucleotides align to TRBD1. Germline lookup yields CDR1 LGHNA and CDR2 YNFKEQ. V lost 0 bases and J lost 2; bases outside the gene matches: 5. The CDR3 contains 17 residues. The CDR3 region has the DNA TGTGCCAGCAGCCAAGATCCCCACAGGGGGCCTGGAAACACCATATATTTT. It is translated as CASSQDPHRGPGNTIYF.

This clonotype came up a few times. This rearrangement joins TRBV3-1 to TRBJ2-3; D is possibly TRBD1 or TRBD2 (6 bases each). The CDR3 totals 17 residues. Germline V lookup: CDR1 LGHDT, CDR2 YNNKEL (reference sequence). V lost 0 bases, J lost 4 bases, and 17 bases lay in between. The DNA for the CDR3 is TGTGCCAGCAGCCAAGATATATCAACAGGGAGGTCAGATACGCAGTATTTT. Translation gives CASSQDISTGRSDTQYF.

This clonotype was counted many times. This chain uses TRBV20-1 with TRBJ2-3; D remains unclear. The CDR3 consists of 15 residues. Trimming stripped 2 bases from V and 2 bases from J, with 14 bases between. CDR1 is DFQATT and CDR2 is SNEGSKA in the germline V gene (reference sequence). CDR3 coding DNA: TGCAGTGCTAGACTCCCCCCCATAGACACAGATACGCAGTATTTT. Translation: CSARLPPIDTDTQYF.

This clonotype appeared many times. J is TRBJ1-1 and V is TRBV7-6; no reliable D call. Germline CDR1 SGHVS, CDR2 FNYEAQ. The V gene lost 4 bases and the J gene lost 0 bases, with 6 bases spanning the gap. The CDR3 runs 13 residues. The CDR3 reads CASSSRLNTEAFF. Written as DNA, the CDR3 is TGTGCCAGCAGCTCCCGTTTGAACACTGAAGCTTTCTTT.

On this clonotype itself: No DNA is shown, since the ends of the CDR3 on it are uncertain; the CDR3 is the one TCRdb lists. The chain carries TRBV6-2 or TRBV6-3 and TRBJ1-5. The CDR3 sequence runs 18 residues, both termini included. The germline V gene encodes CDR1 MNHEY and CDR2 SVGEGT. This CDR3 is CASSFLAGRADSNQPQHF.

This clonotype was observed once. Its ends do not fully match the called genes, so a read error is possible. The gene calls are TRBV15 and TRBJ2-5; TRBD2 matches at 10 bases. Germline V gene data show CDR1 as LNHNV and CDR2 as YYDKDF (reference sequence). The CDR3 consists of 16 residues. CDR3 bases: TGTACCACCGAGGCCCTAGCGGGGGCCACACAAGAGACCCAGTACTTC. Translation gives CTTEALAGATQETQYF.

A few counts support this clonotype. The rearrangement joins TRBV6-1 to TRBJ1-3, with a tentative D call TRBD1 (5 bases). Germline values: CDR1 MNHNS, CDR2 SASEGT. There are 14 residues in the CDR3. The V end lost 6 bases, the J end lost 4 bases, and 13 bases lay between the germline ends. The CDR3 DNA is TGTGCCAGCAGGGCCGGGGGGGTCGGAAACACCATATATTTT. It codes for CASRAGGVGNTIYF.

CDR3 residues: CASSTGAGEQFF. As DNA, the CDR3 is TGTGCCAGCAGCACCGGGGCGGGGGAGCAGTTCTTC. This chain connects TRBV7-6 to TRBJ2-1, with D possibly TRBD2 on 6 matching bases. CDR1 and CDR2 (germline): SGHVS, FNYEAQ. The CDR3 is 12 amino acids. V was cut by 5 bases and J by 10 bases, with 12 bases left in between.

This clonotype was picked up a small number of times. The chain uses TRBV24-1 and TRBJ2-7; D uncertain. The germline gives CDR1 KGHDR, CDR2 SFDVKD. The V gene lost 4 bases and the J gene lost 9 bases, with 15 bases spanning the gap. The CDR3 covers 13 residues. CDR3 loop: CATSDRPDERQYF. The DNA for the CDR3 is TGTGCCACCAGTGACCGACCCGACGAACGGCAGTACTTC.

The chain has TRBV7-2 and TRBJ2-3; D may be TRBD2 (5 bases). Germline-derived CDR1 and CDR2 are SGHTA and FQGNSA. The CDR3 totals 15 residues. The V gene lost 10 bases and the J gene lost 2 bases, with 19 bases spanning the gap. CDR3 in amino acids: CAIKKGFRDTDTQYF. CDR3 sequence (DNA): TGTGCCATCAAAAAGGGATTCCGGGACACAGATACGCAGTATTTT.

The chain links TRBV29-1 to TRBJ2-3; D remains ambiguous. This CDR3 has 11 residues. With 3 bases removed from V and 3 bases from J, the gap between germline ends came to 4 bases. Germline CDR1 reads SQVTM; CDR2 reads ANQGSEA. CDR3 region: CSVDMTDTQYF. The CDR3 coding sequence is TGCAGCGTTGATATGACAGATACGCAGTATTTT.